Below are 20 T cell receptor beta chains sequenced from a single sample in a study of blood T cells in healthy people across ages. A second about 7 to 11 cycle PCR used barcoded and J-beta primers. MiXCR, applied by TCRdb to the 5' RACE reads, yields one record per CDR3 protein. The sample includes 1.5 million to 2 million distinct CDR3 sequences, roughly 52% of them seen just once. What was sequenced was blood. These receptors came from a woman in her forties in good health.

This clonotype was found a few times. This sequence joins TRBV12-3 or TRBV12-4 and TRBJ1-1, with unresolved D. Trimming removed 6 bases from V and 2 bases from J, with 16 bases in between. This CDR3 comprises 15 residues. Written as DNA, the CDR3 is TGTGCCAGCAGCCGAAACAGTGAAATTAACACTGAAGCTTTCTTT. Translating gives CASSRNSEINTEAFF.

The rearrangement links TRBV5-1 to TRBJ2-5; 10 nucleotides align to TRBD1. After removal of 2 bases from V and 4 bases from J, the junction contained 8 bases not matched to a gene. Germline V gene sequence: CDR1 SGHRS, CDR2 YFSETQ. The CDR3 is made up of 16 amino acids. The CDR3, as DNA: TGCGCCAGCAGCTTCTTTGGACAGGGGGGACGAGAGACCCAGTACTTC. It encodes CASSFFGQGGRETQYF.

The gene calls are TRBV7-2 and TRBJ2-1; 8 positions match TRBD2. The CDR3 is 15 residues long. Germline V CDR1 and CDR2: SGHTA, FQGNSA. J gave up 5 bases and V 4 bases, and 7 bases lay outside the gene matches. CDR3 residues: CASSSGLGVDNEQFF. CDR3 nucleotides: TGTGCCAGCAGCTCGGGACTAGGGGTTGACAATGAGCAGTTCTTC.

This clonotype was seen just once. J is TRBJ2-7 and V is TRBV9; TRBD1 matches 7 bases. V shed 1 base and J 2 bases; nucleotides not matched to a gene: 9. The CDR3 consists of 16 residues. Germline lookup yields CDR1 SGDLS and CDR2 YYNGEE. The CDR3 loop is CASSVRTTGFTYEQYF. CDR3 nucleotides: TGTGCCAGCAGCGTAAGAACGACAGGGTTTACCTACGAGCAGTACTTC. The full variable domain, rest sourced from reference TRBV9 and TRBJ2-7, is DSGVTQTPKHLITATGQRVTLRCSPRSGDLSVYWYQQSLDQGLQFLIQYYNGEERAKGNILERFSAQQFPDLHSELNLSSLELGDSALYFCASSVRTTGFTYEQYFGPGTRLTVT.

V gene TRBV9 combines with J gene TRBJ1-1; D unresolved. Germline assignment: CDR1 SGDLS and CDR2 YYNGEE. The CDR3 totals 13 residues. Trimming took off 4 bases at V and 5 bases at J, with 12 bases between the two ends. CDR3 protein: CASSTDGKTEAFF. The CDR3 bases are TGTGCCAGCAGCACCGACGGAAAAACTGAAGCTTTCTTT.

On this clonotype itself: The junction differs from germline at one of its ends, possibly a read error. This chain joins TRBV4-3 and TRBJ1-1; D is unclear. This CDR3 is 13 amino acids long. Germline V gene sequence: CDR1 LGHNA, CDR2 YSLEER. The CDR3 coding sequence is TGCGCCAGCAACCAAGTCCTGCTCACTGAAGCTTTCTTT. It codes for CASNQVLLTEAFF.

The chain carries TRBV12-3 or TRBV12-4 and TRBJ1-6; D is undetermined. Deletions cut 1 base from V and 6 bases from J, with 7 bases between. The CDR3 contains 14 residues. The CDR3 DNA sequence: TGTGCCAGCAGTTTAGTACAGCGTAATTCACCCCTCCACTTT. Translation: CASSLVQRNSPLHF.

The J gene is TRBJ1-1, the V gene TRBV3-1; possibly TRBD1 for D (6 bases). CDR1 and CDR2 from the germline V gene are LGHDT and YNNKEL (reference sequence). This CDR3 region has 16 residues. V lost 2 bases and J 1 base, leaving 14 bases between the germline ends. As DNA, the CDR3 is TGTGCCAGCAGCCAACAGGGGTGGGGTCCGAACACTGAAGCTTTCTTT. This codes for CASSQQGWGPNTEAFF. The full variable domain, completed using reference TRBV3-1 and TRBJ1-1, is DTAVSQTPKYLVTQMGNDKSIKCEQNLGHDTMYWYKQDSKKFLKIMFSYNNKELIINETVPNRFSPKSPDKAHLNLHINSLELGDSAVYFCASSQQGWGPNTEAFFGQGTRLTVV.

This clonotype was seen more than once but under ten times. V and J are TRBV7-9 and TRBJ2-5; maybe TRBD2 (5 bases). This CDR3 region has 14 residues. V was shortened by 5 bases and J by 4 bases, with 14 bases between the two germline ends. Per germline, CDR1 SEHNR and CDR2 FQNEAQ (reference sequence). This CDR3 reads CASSTGRGGETQYF. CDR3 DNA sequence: TGTGCCAGCAGCACCGGACGGGGTGGAGAGACCCAGTACTTC.

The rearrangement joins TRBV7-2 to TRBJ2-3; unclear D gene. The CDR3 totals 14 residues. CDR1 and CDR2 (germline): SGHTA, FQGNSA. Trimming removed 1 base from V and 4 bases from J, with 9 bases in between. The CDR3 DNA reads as TGTGCCAGCAGCTTAGAGGTCAGAGCAGATACGCAGTATTTT. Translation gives CASSLEVRADTQYF.

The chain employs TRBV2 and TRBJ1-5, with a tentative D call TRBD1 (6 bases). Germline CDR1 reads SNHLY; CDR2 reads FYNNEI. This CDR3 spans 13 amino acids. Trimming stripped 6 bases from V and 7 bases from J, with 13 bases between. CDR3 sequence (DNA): TGTGCCAGCAGCGACAGGACCACCCAGCCCCAGCATTTT. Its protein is CASSDRTTQPQHF.

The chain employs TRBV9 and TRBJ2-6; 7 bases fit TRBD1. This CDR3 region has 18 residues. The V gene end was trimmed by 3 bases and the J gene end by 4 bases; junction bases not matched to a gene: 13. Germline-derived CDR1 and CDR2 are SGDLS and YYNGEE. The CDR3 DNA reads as TGTGCCAGCAGCGCTAACAGGGGCCGCCCCGGAGGGGCCAACGTCCTGACTTTC. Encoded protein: CASSANRGRPGGANVLTF.

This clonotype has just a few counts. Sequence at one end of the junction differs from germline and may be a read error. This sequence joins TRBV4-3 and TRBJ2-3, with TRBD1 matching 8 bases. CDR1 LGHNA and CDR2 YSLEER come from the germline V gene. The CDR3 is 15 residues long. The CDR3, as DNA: TGTGCCAGCAGTCCCCACAGGGGGAGCACAGATACGCAGTATTTT. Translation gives CASSPHRGSTDTQYF.

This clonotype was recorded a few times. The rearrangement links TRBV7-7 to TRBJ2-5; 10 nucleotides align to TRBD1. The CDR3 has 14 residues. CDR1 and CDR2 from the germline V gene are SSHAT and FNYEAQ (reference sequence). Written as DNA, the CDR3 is TGTGCTAGCGGTCAGGACAGGGGGGGAGAGACCCAGTACTTC. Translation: CASGQDRGGETQYF.

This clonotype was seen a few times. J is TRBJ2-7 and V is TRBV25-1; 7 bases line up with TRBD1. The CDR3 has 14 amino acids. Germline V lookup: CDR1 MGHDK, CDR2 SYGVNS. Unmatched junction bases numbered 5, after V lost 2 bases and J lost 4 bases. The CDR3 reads CASSEQGVRYEQYF. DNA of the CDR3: TGTGCCAGCAGTGAACAGGGGGTTAGGTACGAGCAGTACTTC.

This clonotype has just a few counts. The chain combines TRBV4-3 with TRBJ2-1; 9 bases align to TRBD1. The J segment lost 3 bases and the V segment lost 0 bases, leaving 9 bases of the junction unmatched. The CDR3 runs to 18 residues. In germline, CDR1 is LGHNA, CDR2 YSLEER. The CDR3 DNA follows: TGCGCCAGCAGCCAAGACCCGGGGATGGGACAGGGCTACAATGAGCAGTTCTTC. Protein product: CASSQDPGMGQGYNEQFF.

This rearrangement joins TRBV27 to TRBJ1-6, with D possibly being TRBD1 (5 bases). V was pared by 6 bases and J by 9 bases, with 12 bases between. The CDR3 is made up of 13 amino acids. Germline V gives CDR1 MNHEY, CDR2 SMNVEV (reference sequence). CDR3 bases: TGTGCCAGCAGCCCGGACGGGGGTTCACCCCTCCACTTT. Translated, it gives CASSPDGGSPLHF.

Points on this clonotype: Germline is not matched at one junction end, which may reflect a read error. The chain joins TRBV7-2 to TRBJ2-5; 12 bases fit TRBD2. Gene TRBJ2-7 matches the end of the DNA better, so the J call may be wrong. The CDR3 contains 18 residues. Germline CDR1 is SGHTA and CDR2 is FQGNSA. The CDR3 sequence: CANSLVLAGGLPFYEQYF. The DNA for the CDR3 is TGTGCCAACAGCTTAGTACTAGCGGGGGGCTTACCGTTCTACGAGCAGTACTTC.

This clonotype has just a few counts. CDR3 sequence reads: CASSHSDYEQYF. In DNA form, the CDR3 reads TGTGCCAGCAGCCACAGCGACTACGAGCAGTACTTC. V and J are TRBV3-1 and TRBJ2-7, with no clear D. V shed 3 bases and J shed 3 bases, with 6 bases lying between them. This CDR3 is 12 amino acids long. The germline gives CDR1 LGHDT, CDR2 YNNKEL (reference sequence).

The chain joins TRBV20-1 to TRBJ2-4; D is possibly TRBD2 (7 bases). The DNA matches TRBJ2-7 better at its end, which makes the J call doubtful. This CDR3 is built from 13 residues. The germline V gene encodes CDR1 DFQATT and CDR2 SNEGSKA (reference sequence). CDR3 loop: CSASSARGAEQYF. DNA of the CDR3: TGCAGTGCTAGCTCTGCTCGGGGGGCCGAGCAGTACTTC.